This T cell receptor beta chain is from a study of cytomegalovirus exposure and HLA in healthy donors. General observations from the study: Association of a missense DCLRE1C variant with TCR beta V- and J-gene trimming was reported in a later analysis. Later, TCR association rates were found to vary by HLA locus, highest for DRB1 and lowest for HLA-C.

Primers: 60 Vbeta forward and 13 Jbeta reverse. This table comes from immunoSEQ multiplex PCR, and its TCRdb copy is limited to in-frame clones, with some not included. The data show some 140,000 clones, approximately 73% seen once. This CDR3 is 16 amino acids long. The germline gives CDR1 SGHVS, CDR2 FQNEAQ. V lost 3 bases to trimming and J lost 0 bases, with 9 bases between them. This clone has just one count. The antigen remains unidentified. The sequence was collected from a woman between 40 and 55 years old in good health and CMV-seronegative. Sequenced input: PBMCs. This chain connects TRBV7-8 to TRBJ1-6; maybe TRBD1 (6 bases). The CDR3 region is CASSFAGDSYNSPLHF. In nucleotides, the CDR3 is TGTGCCAGCAGCTTTGCAGGGGACTCCTATAATTCACCCCTCCACTTT.